The rows below give T cell receptor beta chains drawn from one sample of a study of cytomegalovirus exposure and HLA in healthy donors. TCRdb's table, derived via immunoSEQ multiplex PCR, lists solely in-frame clones and lacks some. There are 200,000 to 250,000 clones in the sample; around 80% occur only once, and about 2.5% lies in the top ten. Sequencing input: PBMCs. These receptors were taken from a woman in her sixties in good health and CMV-seropositive. Each CDR3 is given with its conserved first and last residue. A D gene is named only where the DNA matches it firmly. Clone size is stated in some rows and not others, as once, few, many or a class when expanded.

d_call: NA
v_call: TRBV4-1
clone_size: NA
j_call: TRBJ1-2
cdr3_aa: CASSQDPGDDGYTF
cdr3_nt: TGCGCCAGCAGCCAAGATCCAGGGGATGATGGCTACACCTTC

d_call: NA
v_call: TRBV21-1
clone_size: NA
j_call: TRBJ2-2
cdr3_aa: CASSKRHGELFF
cdr3_nt: TGTGCCAGCAGCAAGCGTCACGGGGAGCTGTTTTTT

d_call: TRBD2
v_call: TRBV5-4
clone_size: NA
j_call: TRBJ2-3
cdr3_aa: CASSPGLAGVTQYF
cdr3_nt: TGTGCCAGCAGTCCGGGACTAGCGGGGGTTACGCAGTATTTT

d_call: TRBD1
v_call: TRBV4-2
clone_size: NA
j_call: TRBJ1-2
cdr3_aa: CASSPGQGKDGYTF
cdr3_nt: TGTGCCAGCAGCCCGGGACAGGGGAAGGATGGCTACACCTTC

d_call: NA
v_call: TRBV18
clone_size: NA
j_call: TRBJ2-5
cdr3_aa: CASSPGQFPETQYF
cdr3_nt: TGTGCCAGCTCACCAGGGCAGTTCCCAGAGACCCAGTACTTC

d_call: NA
v_call: TRBV12-5
clone_size: once
j_call: TRBJ2-1
cdr3_aa: CASGPPGSSSYNEQFF
cdr3_nt: TGTGCTAGTGGTCCTCCAGGGTCTAGCTCCTACAATGAGCAGTTCTTC

d_call: NA
v_call: TRBV7-3
clone_size: NA
j_call: TRBJ1-5
cdr3_aa: CASSQQGNQPQHF
cdr3_nt: TGTGCCAGCAGCCAACAGGGAAATCAGCCCCAGCATTTT

d_call: NA
v_call: TRBV7-2
clone_size: NA
j_call: TRBJ1-5
cdr3_aa: CASSVMTGPYQPQHF
cdr3_nt: TGTGCCAGCAGCGTCATGACAGGCCCCTATCAGCCCCAGCATTTT

d_call: NA
v_call: TRBV7-9
clone_size: few
j_call: TRBJ1-1
cdr3_aa: CASSLVWDSGRDTEAFF
cdr3_nt: TGTGCCAGCAGCTTAGTATGGGACTCCGGGCGAGACACTGAAGCTTTCTTT

d_call: TRBD2
v_call: TRBV7-9
clone_size: NA
j_call: TRBJ2-3
cdr3_aa: CASTWEGTSGDTQYF
cdr3_nt: TGTGCCAGCACCTGGGAGGGGACTAGCGGAGATACGCAGTATTTT

d_call: NA
v_call: TRBV7-9
clone_size: NA
j_call: TRBJ1-4
cdr3_aa: CAAPGDLTNEKLFF
cdr3_nt: TGTGCCGCTCCCGGGGATTTAACTAATGAAAAACTGTTTTTT

d_call: TRBD2
v_call: TRBV28
clone_size: NA
j_call: TRBJ2-3
cdr3_aa: CASSHPGLAGIYTQYF
cdr3_nt: TGTGCCAGCAGTCACCCGGGACTAGCGGGGATTTATACGCAGTATTTT

d_call: NA
v_call: TRBV18
clone_size: NA
j_call: TRBJ2-7
cdr3_aa: CASSPSRGWHEQYF
cdr3_nt: TGTGCCAGCTCACCCTCCAGGGGATGGCACGAGCAGTACTTC

d_call: NA
v_call: TRBV5-1
clone_size: NA
j_call: TRBJ2-7
cdr3_aa: CASSFLASSSYEQYF
cdr3_nt: TGCGCCAGCAGCTTTTTAGCGTCGAGCTCCTACGAGCAGTACTTC

d_call: NA
v_call: TRBV5-1
clone_size: NA
j_call: TRBJ2-5
cdr3_aa: CASSLIAAKGETQYF
cdr3_nt: TGCGCCAGCAGCTTGATTGCGGCAAAGGGGGAGACCCAGTACTTC

d_call: TRBD2
v_call: TRBV2
clone_size: NA
j_call: TRBJ2-1
cdr3_aa: CASSEITGTSSSYNEQFF
cdr3_nt: TGTGCCAGCAGTGAAATCACCGGGACTAGCAGCTCCTACAATGAGCAGTTCTTC

d_call: TRBD2
v_call: TRBV4-2
clone_size: NA
j_call: TRBJ2-1
cdr3_aa: CASSHPRAGGPHEQFF
cdr3_nt: TGTGCCAGCAGCCACCCTAGGGCGGGGGGGCCACATGAGCAGTTCTTC

d_call: NA
v_call: TRBV7-2
clone_size: NA
j_call: TRBJ1-2
cdr3_aa: CASSLGSLANYGYTF
cdr3_nt: TGTGCCAGCAGCTTAGGTTCCTTAGCTAACTATGGCTACACCTTC

d_call: NA
v_call: TRBV30
clone_size: NA
j_call: TRBJ1-2
cdr3_aa: CAWSLTRGYTF
cdr3_nt: TGTGCCTGGAGTCTCACCCGGGGCTACACCTTC

d_call: NA
v_call: TRBV28
clone_size: once
j_call: TRBJ1-1
cdr3_aa: CASSLSGTFIGAFF
cdr3_nt: TGTGCCAGCAGCCTCTCCGGGACATTTATCGGAGCTTTCTTT

d_call: NA
v_call: TRBV27
clone_size: NA
j_call: TRBJ2-7
cdr3_aa: CASSLSPGLALYEQYF
cdr3_nt: TGTGCCAGCAGTTTATCCCCCGGCCTAGCGTTGTACGAGCAGTACTTC

d_call: NA
v_call: TRBV7-2
clone_size: NA
j_call: TRBJ1-5
cdr3_aa: CASSRNTGYSNQPQHF
cdr3_nt: TGTGCCAGCAGCCGTAATACAGGTTATAGCAATCAGCCCCAGCATTTT

d_call: NA
v_call: TRBV7-8
clone_size: NA
j_call: TRBJ2-2
cdr3_aa: CASSRLHSRAPGELFF
cdr3_nt: TGTGCCAGCAGCCGACTACACTCGAGGGCCCCCGGGGAGCTGTTTTTT

d_call: NA
v_call: TRBV7-2
clone_size: once
j_call: TRBJ1-2
cdr3_aa: CASSSGYGYTF
cdr3_nt: TGTGCCAGCTCTTCGGGGTATGGCTACACCTTC

d_call: NA
v_call: TRBV27
clone_size: NA
j_call: TRBJ1-2
cdr3_aa: CASSPRGYGYTF
cdr3_nt: TGTGCCAGCAGTCCCCGGGGATATGGCTACACCTTC

d_call: TRBD1
v_call: TRBV10-3
clone_size: NA
j_call: TRBJ1-3
cdr3_aa: CAIAVQGAPGNTIYF
cdr3_nt: TGTGCCATCGCGGTACAGGGGGCGCCTGGAAACACCATATATTTT

d_call: TRBD2
v_call: TRBV4-1
clone_size: NA
j_call: TRBJ2-7
cdr3_aa: CASSRWPTSGSPYEQYF
cdr3_nt: TGCGCCAGCAGCCGATGGCCCACTAGCGGGAGTCCGTACGAGCAGTACTTC

d_call: NA
v_call: TRBV5-6
clone_size: NA
j_call: TRBJ1-5
cdr3_aa: CASSLGGGGGDQPQHF
cdr3_nt: TGTGCCAGCAGCTTGGGAGGGGGAGGGGGAGATCAGCCCCAGCATTTT

d_call: NA
v_call: TRBV5-1
clone_size: NA
j_call: TRBJ1-1
cdr3_aa: CASSPGQPNTEAFF
cdr3_nt: TGCGCCAGCAGCCCCGGACAGCCTAACACTGAAGCTTTCTTT

d_call: NA
v_call: TRBV7-2
clone_size: NA
j_call: TRBJ1-6
cdr3_aa: CASSSRGGQFGDSPLHF
cdr3_nt: TGTGCCAGCAGCTCCCGGGGCGGACAGTTCGGGGATTCACCCCTCCACTTT

d_call: TRBD1
v_call: TRBV6-1
clone_size: once
j_call: TRBJ1-1
cdr3_aa: CASSEQGYTEAFF
cdr3_nt: TGTGCCAGCAGCGAACAGGGGTACACTGAAGCTTTCTTT

d_call: NA
v_call: TRBV4-1
clone_size: NA
j_call: TRBJ1-6
cdr3_aa: CASSNRDFNSPLHF
cdr3_nt: TGCGCCAGCAGCAACCGGGACTTCAATTCACCCCTCCACTTT

d_call: NA
v_call: TRBV28
clone_size: NA
j_call: TRBJ1-1
cdr3_aa: CASSLEGRNTEAFF
cdr3_nt: TGTGCCAGCAGTTTGGAGGGGAGGAACACTGAAGCTTTCTTT

d_call: TRBD2
v_call: TRBV5-1
clone_size: once
j_call: TRBJ2-7
cdr3_aa: CASSLHSSGRSYEQYF
cdr3_nt: TGCGCCAGCAGTCTCCACTCTAGCGGGAGATCCTACGAGCAGTACTTC

d_call: TRBD1
v_call: TRBV29-1
clone_size: NA
j_call: TRBJ2-1
cdr3_aa: CSVEKGAGYNEQFF
cdr3_nt: TGCAGCGTTGAAAAGGGGGCAGGATACAATGAGCAGTTCTTC

d_call: NA
v_call: TRBV20-1
clone_size: NA
j_call: TRBJ2-5
cdr3_aa: CSASGPETQYF
cdr3_nt: TGCAGTGCTAGTGGCCCGGAGACCCAGTACTTC

d_call: NA
v_call: TRBV5-1
clone_size: NA
j_call: TRBJ2-7
cdr3_aa: CASSLILGDEQYF
cdr3_nt: TGCGCCAGCAGTTTGATACTCGGAGACGAGCAGTACTTC

d_call: NA
v_call: TRBV14
clone_size: NA
j_call: TRBJ1-1
cdr3_aa: CASSHFVQNTEAFF
cdr3_nt: TGTGCCAGCAGCCACTTCGTACAGAACACTGAAGCTTTCTTT

d_call: NA
v_call: TRBV5-4
clone_size: NA
j_call: TRBJ2-7
cdr3_aa: CASSSHYEQYF
cdr3_nt: TGTGCCAGCAGCTCCCACTACGAGCAGTACTTC

d_call: TRBD1
v_call: TRBV30
clone_size: NA
j_call: TRBJ1-2
cdr3_aa: CAWRPQGAYGYTF
cdr3_nt: TGTGCCTGGAGACCCCAGGGGGCCTATGGCTACACCTTC

d_call: TRBD1
v_call: TRBV4-2
clone_size: NA
j_call: TRBJ1-2
cdr3_aa: CASSQGDQPGQGESGYTF
cdr3_nt: TGTGCCAGCAGCCAAGGGGATCAGCCGGGACAGGGGGAATCTGGCTACACCTTC

d_call: TRBD1
v_call: TRBV7-9
clone_size: NA
j_call: TRBJ1-1
cdr3_aa: CSSSSRQGQAFF
cdr3_nt: TGTTCCAGCAGCTCGCGACAGGGACAAGCTTTCTTT

d_call: TRBD1
v_call: TRBV5-1
clone_size: NA
j_call: TRBJ1-2
cdr3_aa: CASSLTGGDYVYTF
cdr3_nt: TGCGCCAGCAGCCTGACAGGGGGCGACTATGTCTACACCTTC

d_call: NA
v_call: TRBV11-2
clone_size: NA
j_call: TRBJ1-6
cdr3_aa: CASSLQGYSPLHF
cdr3_nt: TGTGCCAGCAGCTTGCAGGGCTATTCACCCCTCCACTTT

d_call: NA
v_call: TRBV7-3
clone_size: NA
j_call: TRBJ1-1
cdr3_aa: CASSLFGFTEAFF
cdr3_nt: TGTGCCAGCAGCTTATTCGGGTTCACTGAAGCTTTCTTT

d_call: TRBD1
v_call: TRBV5-8
clone_size: NA
j_call: TRBJ1-4
cdr3_aa: CASSFGTGGTNEKLFF
cdr3_nt: TGTGCCAGCAGCTTCGGGACAGGAGGAACTAATGAAAAACTGTTTTTT